This paragraph covers one T cell receptor (beta chain) sequence. The assay was immunoSEQ multiplex PCR, and TCRdb's table has in-frame clones only and misses some. The table lists 150,000 or so clones, about 90% of them singletons, with approximately 4.3% in the top ten. The CDR3 sequence is 16 residues long. With V trimmed by 2 bases and J by 0 bases, 4 bases remained unmatched. Germline values: CDR1 SGHKS, CDR2 YYEKEE (reference sequence). The study drew participants aged roughly 18 to 89 years from some 25 US areas. Grouping used clinical history reported by participants in a survey and questionnaire. Participants classified as exposed had met a COVID-19 case within 2 weeks before study entry. The data originate from a study of blood T cell repertoires in COVID-19. Across the study: Samples taken during acute and convalescent COVID-19 were collected in the United States, Italy and Spain.

This receptor was taken from a middle-aged woman who had been exposed to COVID-19. The sequenced sample consisted of PBMCs or T cells enriched from blood (not recorded which). This chain connects TRBV5-5 to TRBJ1-3; 8 nucleotides match TRBD1. The CDR3 here is CASSFPGQVSGNTIYF. The CDR3, as DNA: TGTGCCAGCAGCTTCCCGGGACAGGTCTCTGGAAACACCATATATTTT.